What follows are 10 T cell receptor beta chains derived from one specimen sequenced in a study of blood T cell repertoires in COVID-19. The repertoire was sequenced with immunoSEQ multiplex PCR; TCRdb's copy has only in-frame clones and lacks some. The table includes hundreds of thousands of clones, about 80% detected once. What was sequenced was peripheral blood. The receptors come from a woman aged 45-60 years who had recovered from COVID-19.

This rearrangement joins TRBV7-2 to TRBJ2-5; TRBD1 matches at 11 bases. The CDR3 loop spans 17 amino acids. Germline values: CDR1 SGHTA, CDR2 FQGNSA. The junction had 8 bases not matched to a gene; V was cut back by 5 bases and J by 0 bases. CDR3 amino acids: CASSPPWDRGYQETQYF. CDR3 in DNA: TGTGCCAGCAGCCCACCCTGGGACAGGGGGTACCAAGAGACCCAGTACTTC.

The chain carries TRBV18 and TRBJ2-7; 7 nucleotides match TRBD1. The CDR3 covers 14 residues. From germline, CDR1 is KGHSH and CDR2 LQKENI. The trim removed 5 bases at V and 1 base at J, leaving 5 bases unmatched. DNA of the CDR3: TGTGCCAGCTCATCACAGGGGAAGTCCTACGAGCAGTACTTC. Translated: CASSSQGKSYEQYF.

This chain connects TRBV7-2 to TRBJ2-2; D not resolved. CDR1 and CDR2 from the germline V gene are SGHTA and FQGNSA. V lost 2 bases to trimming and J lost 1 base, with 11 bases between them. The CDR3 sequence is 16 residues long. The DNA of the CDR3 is TGTGCCAGCAGCTTAAAACAGCTGTGGAACACCGGGGAGCTGTTTTTT. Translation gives CASSLKQLWNTGELFF.

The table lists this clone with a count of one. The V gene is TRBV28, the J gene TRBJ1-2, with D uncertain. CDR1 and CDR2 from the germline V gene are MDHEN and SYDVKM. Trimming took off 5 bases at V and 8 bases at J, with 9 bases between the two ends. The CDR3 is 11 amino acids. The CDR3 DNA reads TGTGCCAGCAGTCTCCGGGGAGGCTACACCTTC. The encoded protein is CASSLRGGYTF.

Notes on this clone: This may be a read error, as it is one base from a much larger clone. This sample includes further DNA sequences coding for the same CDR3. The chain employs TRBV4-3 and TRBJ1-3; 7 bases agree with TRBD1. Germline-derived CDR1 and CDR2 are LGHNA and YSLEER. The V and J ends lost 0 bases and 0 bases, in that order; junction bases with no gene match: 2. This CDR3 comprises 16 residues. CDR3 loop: CASSQEAGGSGNTIYF. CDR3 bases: TGCGCCAGCAGCCAAGAGGCAGGGGGCTCTGGAAACACCATATATTTT.

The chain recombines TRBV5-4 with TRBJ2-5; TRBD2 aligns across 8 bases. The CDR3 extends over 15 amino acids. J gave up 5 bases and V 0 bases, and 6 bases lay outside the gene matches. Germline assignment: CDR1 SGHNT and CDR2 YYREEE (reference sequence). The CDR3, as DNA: TGTGCCAGCAGCTTGGTAGCGGGGAGACGGGAGACCCAGTACTTC. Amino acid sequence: CASSLVAGRRETQYF.

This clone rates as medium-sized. The CDR3 sequence is CASTSGQVLPNEQFF. In nucleotides, the CDR3 is TGTGCCAGCACCTCAGGGCAGGTTCTCCCCAATGAGCAGTTCTTC. The J gene is TRBJ2-1, the V gene TRBV2; the D gene is possibly TRBD1 (5 bases). Germline CDR1 and CDR2: SNHLY and FYNNEI. V lost 7 bases and J lost 6, with 19 bases in between. The CDR3 extends over 15 amino acids.

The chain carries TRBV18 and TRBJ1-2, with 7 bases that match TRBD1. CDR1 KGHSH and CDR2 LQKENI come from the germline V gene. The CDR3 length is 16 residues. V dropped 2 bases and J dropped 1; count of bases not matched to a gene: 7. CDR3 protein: CASSPTGDSYNYGYTF. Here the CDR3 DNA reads TGTGCCAGCTCACCAACGGGGGACAGTTATAACTATGGCTACACCTTC.

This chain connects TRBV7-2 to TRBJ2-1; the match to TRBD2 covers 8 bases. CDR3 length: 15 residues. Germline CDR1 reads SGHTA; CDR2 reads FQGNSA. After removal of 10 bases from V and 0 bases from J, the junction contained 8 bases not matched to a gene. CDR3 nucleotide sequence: TGTGCCACCTCTTTAAGCGGGAGCTCCTACAATGAGCAGTTCTTC. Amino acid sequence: CATSLSGSSYNEQFF.

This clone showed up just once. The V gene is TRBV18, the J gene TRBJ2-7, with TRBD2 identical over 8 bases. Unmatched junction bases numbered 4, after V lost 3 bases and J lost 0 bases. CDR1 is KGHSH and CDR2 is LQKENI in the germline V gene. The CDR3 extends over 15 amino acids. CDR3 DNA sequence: TGTGCCAGCTCACCGACACTAGCGGACTCCTACGAGCAGTACTTC. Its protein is CASSPTLADSYEQYF.